The clone carrying this TCR beta chain came up a few times. The CDR3 runs 15 residues. The germline CDR1 and CDR2 sequences are SGHNT and YYREEE (reference sequence). Germline trimming cut 4 bases from V and 8 bases from J; bases unmatched to any gene: 6. Per the authors' pipeline: Amplification of reference gene primers was used by the study to estimate nucleated cell counts. TCRdb's copy holds only in-frame clones and misses some; the assay was immunoSEQ multiplex PCR. For V, J and clone size, that table is used; D and trimming come from the DNA. The table lists some 49,000 clones, roughly 79% of them singletons. The sample originates from a study of blood T cell repertoires in COVID-19. Study at large: Samples came from the United States, Italy and Spain, spanning acute and convalescent COVID-19.

V and J are TRBV5-4 and TRBJ1-4, with 12 bases that match TRBD1. Sample: peripheral blood. The TCR was taken from an elderly woman with COVID-19, enrolled during active disease. The DNA of the CDR3 is TGTGCCAGCAGCGTGACCGGGACAGGGGGCGAAAAACTGTTTTTT. Its translation is CASSVTGTGGEKLFF.